This T cell receptor (beta chain) was identified during a study of blood T cells in healthy people across ages. Study results and caveats: Getting older went along with TCR beta diversity per million T cells dropping roughly linearly. Higher diversity, along with more naive CD4+ cells, distinguished long-lived donors from aged donors.

It was around 10 milliliters of peripheral blood that were drawn from each donor. This clonotype came up a few times. Its matching antigen is unknown. This CDR3 spans 16 amino acids. V lost 3 bases, J lost 5 bases, and 8 bases stayed unmatched. Germline V lookup: CDR1 SNHLY, CDR2 FYNNEI. It was with a sample-barcoded 5' primer and a J-beta primer mix that a second PCR of about 6 to 12 cycles was run. MiXCR was run by TCRdb on the 5' RACE reads, yielding one entry per CDR3 protein. In the table there are about 570,000 distinct CDR3 sequences, 25% to 30% of which are singletons. The material sequenced was blood. This sequence was found in a woman between 65 and 79 years old in good health. The chain couples TRBV2 to TRBJ2-3; TRBD2 agrees at 10 bases. The CDR3 spells CASSDVQRGGIDTQYF. CDR3 bases: TGTGCCAGCAGTGATGTCCAGCGGGGGGGGATAGATACGCAGTATTTT.